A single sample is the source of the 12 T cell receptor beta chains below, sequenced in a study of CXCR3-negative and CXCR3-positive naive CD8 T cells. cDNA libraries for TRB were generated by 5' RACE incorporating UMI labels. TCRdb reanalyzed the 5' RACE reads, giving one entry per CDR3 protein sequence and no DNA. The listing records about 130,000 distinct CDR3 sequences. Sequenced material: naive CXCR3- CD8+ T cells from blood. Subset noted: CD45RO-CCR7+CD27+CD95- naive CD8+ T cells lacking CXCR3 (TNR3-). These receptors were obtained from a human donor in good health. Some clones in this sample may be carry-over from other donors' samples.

CDR3 protein: CASMGTFSYEQYF. The chain recombines TRBV6-6 with TRBJ2-7; as DNA is missing, the TRBD1 call by TCRdb cannot be tested. CDR1 and CDR2 from the germline V gene are MNHNY and SVGAGI (reference sequence). CDR3 length equals 13 residues.

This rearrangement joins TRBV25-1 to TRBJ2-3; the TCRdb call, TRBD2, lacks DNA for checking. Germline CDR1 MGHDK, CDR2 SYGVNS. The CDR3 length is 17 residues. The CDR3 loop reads CASSEYISERAPDTQYF.

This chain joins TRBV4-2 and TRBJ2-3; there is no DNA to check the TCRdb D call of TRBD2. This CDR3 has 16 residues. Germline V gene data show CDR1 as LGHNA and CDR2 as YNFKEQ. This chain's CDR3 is CASSQDPRGGTDTQYF.

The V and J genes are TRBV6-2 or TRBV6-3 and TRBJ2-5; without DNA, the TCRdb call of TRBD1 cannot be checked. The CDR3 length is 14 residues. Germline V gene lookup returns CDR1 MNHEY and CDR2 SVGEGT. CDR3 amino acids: CASSYDRGQETQYF.

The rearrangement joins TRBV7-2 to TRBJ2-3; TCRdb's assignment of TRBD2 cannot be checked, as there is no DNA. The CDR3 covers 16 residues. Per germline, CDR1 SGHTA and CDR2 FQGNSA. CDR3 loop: CASSLVPSGGVFVQYF. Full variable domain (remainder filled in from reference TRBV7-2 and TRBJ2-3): GAGVSQSPSNKVTEKGKDVELRCDPISGHTALYWYRQSLGQGLEFLIYFQGNSAPDKSGLPSDRFSAERTGGSVSTLTIQRTQQEDSAVYLCASSLVPSGGVFVQYFGPGTRLTVL.

The CDR3 loop is CATSDSGTGGPGELFF. This sequence joins TRBV24-1 and TRBJ2-2; lacking DNA, the TRBD1 call made by TCRdb goes unchecked. Germline V gives CDR1 KGHDR, CDR2 SFDVKD. The CDR3 loop spans 16 amino acids.

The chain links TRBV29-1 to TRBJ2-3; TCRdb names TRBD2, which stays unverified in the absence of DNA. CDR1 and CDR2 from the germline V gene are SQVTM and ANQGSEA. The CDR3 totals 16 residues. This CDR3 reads CSVESLGLAITDTQYF.

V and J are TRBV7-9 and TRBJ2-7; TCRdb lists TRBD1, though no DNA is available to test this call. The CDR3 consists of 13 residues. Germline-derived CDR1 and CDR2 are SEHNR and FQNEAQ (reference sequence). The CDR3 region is CASSLRSRDEQYF.

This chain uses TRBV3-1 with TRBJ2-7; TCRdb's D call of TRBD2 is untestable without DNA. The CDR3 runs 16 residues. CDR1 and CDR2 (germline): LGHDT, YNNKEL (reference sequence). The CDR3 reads CASSQSWGLTQAEQYF.

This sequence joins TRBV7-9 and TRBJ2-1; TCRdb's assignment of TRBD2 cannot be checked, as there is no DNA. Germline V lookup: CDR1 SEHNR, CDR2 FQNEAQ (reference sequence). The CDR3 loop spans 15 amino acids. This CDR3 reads CASSPQGLASYEQFF. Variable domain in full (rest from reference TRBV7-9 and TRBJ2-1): DTGVSQNPRHKITKRGQNVTFRCDPISEHNRLYWYRQTLGQGPEFLTYFQNEAQLEKSRLLSDRFSAERPKGSFSTLEIQRTEQGDSAMYLCASSPQGLASYEQFFGPGTRLTVL.

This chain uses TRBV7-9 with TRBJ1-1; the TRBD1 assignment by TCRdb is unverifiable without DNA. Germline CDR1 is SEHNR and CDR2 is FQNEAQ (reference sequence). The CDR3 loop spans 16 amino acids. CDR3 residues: CASSGTAFPYGTEAFF.

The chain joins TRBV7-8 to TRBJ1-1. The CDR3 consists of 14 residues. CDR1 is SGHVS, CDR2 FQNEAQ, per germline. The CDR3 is CASSRGLGNTEAFF. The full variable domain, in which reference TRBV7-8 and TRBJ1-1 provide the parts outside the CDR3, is GAGVSQSPRYKVAKRGQDVALRCDPISGHVSLFWYQQALGQGPEFLTYFQNEAQLDKSGLPSDRFFAERPEGSVSTLKIQRTQQEDSAVYLCASSRGLGNTEAFFGQGTRLTVV.